A single sample is the source of the 27 T cell receptor beta chains below, sequenced in a study of tumor-infiltrating lymphocytes in localized non-small cell lung cancer. TCRdb's copy holds only in-frame clones and misses some; the assay was immunoSEQ multiplex PCR. The sample consists of about 14,000 clones, around 70% of them appearing once. Sequencing used uninvolved lung tissue not adjacent to the tumor. The receptors come from a human donor with non-small cell lung cancer.

The table lists this clone with a count of one. Written as DNA, the CDR3 is TGTGCCAGCAGCTTGTGGGACAGGGGATTCTACGAGCAGTACTTC. Its protein is CASSLWDRGFYEQYF. V is TRBV5-6 and J is TRBJ2-7, with 10 bases identical to TRBD1. Germline V gives CDR1 SGHDT, CDR2 YYEEEE. The ends lost 1 base at V and 3 bases at J; junction bases unmatched: 4. The CDR3 runs 15 residues.

This rearrangement joins TRBV20-1 to TRBJ2-1, with D possibly matching TRBD2 (6 bases). The CDR3 contains 11 residues. Trimming stripped 3 bases from V and 11 bases from J, with 11 bases between. The V gene's germline CDR1 is DFQATT and CDR2 SNEGSKA (reference sequence). The CDR3 here is CSARDYQKQFF. As DNA, the CDR3 is TGCAGTGCTAGGGACTACCAAAAGCAGTTCTTC.

In this sample, this clone turned up a few times. The chain employs TRBV5-4 and TRBJ1-5; D remains unclear. The length of the CDR3 is 13 residues. CDR1 and CDR2 from the germline V gene are SGHNT and YYREEE (reference sequence). Trimming shortened V by 2 bases and J by 3 bases, and 6 bases separated the two germline ends. CDR3 nucleotide sequence: TGTGCCAGCAGCTTCGACATCAATCAGCCCCAGCATTTT. Protein: CASSFDINQPQHF.

The chain carries TRBV19 and TRBJ1-5; D remains ambiguous. Germline CDR1 is LNHDA and CDR2 is SQIVND (reference sequence). The CDR3 has 14 amino acids. V was trimmed by 4 bases and J by 1 base, leaving 8 bases between them. Here the CDR3 reads CASSTQKSNQPQHF. The DNA of the CDR3 is TGTGCCAGTAGTACTCAGAAGAGCAATCAGCCCCAGCATTTT. The variable domain in full, completed from reference TRBV19 and TRBJ1-5, reads DGGITQSPKYLFRKEGQNVTLSCEQNLNHDAMYWYRQDPGQGLRLIYYSQIVNDFQKGDIAEGYSVSREKKESFPLTVTSAQKNPTAFYLCASSTQKSNQPQHFGDGTRLSIL.

This chain links TRBV5-1 with TRBJ2-1, with 10 nucleotides matching TRBD1. CDR3 size: 16 residues. The ends lost 0 bases at V and 3 bases at J; junction bases unmatched: 3. Germline-derived CDR1 and CDR2 are SGHRS and YFSETQ. The CDR3 is CASSLVGTGVYNEQFF. The DNA of the CDR3 is TGCGCCAGCAGCTTGGTCGGGACAGGGGTCTACAATGAGCAGTTCTTC.

The chain joins TRBV11-2 to TRBJ1-6; D ambiguous. Looked up from germline, CDR1 is SGHAT and CDR2 is FQNNGV. The CDR3 totals 15 residues. V gave up 0 bases and J gave up 14 bases, with 17 bases separating them. The chain's CDR3 is CASSLDPLHPPALHF. CDR3 DNA sequence: TGTGCCAGCAGCTTAGACCCCCTACACCCTCCGGCCCTCCACTTT.

V gene TRBV27 combines with J gene TRBJ2-2; 7 bases match TRBD2. In germline, CDR1 is MNHEY, CDR2 SMNVEV (reference sequence). V trimming: 5 bases; J trimming: 6 bases; junction bases outside the gene matches: 9. CDR3 length equals 15 residues. In nucleotides, the CDR3 is TGTGCCAGCAGTCCCTACCGGACTAGTCCCGGGGAGCTGTTTTTT. Translating it yields CASSPYRTSPGELFF.

The V and J genes are TRBV7-2 and TRBJ2-7; the D gene could be TRBD1 or TRBD2 (5 bases each). CDR3 length equals 15 residues. V dropped 4 bases and J dropped 4 bases, with 17 bases sitting between them. From germline, CDR1 is SGHTA and CDR2 FQGNSA. The CDR3: CASSSRGRQQYEQYF. The CDR3 DNA reads TGTGCCAGCAGCTCCCGGGGACGTCAACAATACGAGCAGTACTTC.

The chain recombines TRBV5-1 with TRBJ2-3; 7 nucleotides line up with TRBD2. Germline values: CDR1 SGHRS, CDR2 YFSETQ. The CDR3 runs 15 residues. Unmatched junction bases numbered 8, after V lost 2 bases and J lost 5 bases. CDR3 DNA sequence: TGCGCCAGCAGCTTCGAGGGAGGGAAGGTAGATACGCAGTATTTT. This translates into CASSFEGGKVDTQYF.

This chain uses TRBV7-3 with TRBJ2-6; TRBD1 agrees at 9 bases. The length of the CDR3 is 18 residues. The V and J ends lost 1 base and 2 bases, in that order; junction bases with no gene match: 6. CDR1 and CDR2 (germline): SGHTA, FQGTGA. The CDR3 coding sequence is TGTGCCAGCAGCTTAATGGTACAGGGGGCGGCTGGGGCCAACGTCCTGACTTTC. Protein product: CASSLMVQGAAGANVLTF.

This clone was detected a few times. The chain links TRBV28 to TRBJ1-1; D perhaps matches TRBD1 (5 bases). CDR3 length: 14 amino acids. The germline CDR1 and CDR2 sequences are MDHEN and SYDVKM. V was pared by 6 bases and J by 4 bases, with 15 bases between. The CDR3, as DNA: TGTGCCAGCAGGAGTGTCGGGGGAGGCACTGAAGCTTTCTTT. Translating gives CASRSVGGGTEAFF. Full variable domain (missing parts from reference TRBV28 and TRBJ1-1): DVKVTQSSRYLVKRTGEKVFLECVQDMDHENMFWYRQDPGLGLRLIYFSYDVKMKEKGDIPEGYSVSREKKERFSLILESASTNQTSMYLCASRSVGGGTEAFFGQGTRLTVV.

The chain links TRBV30 to TRBJ2-2; 7 nucleotides match TRBD1. CDR3 size: 13 residues. Germline assignment: CDR1 GTSNPN and CDR2 SVGIG (reference sequence). The J segment lost 7 bases and the V segment lost 4 bases, leaving 6 bases of the junction unmatched. CDR3 residues: CAWKGARGGELFF. DNA for the CDR3: TGTGCCTGGAAGGGGGCTAGAGGCGGGGAGCTGTTTTTT.

The chain joins TRBV19 to TRBJ2-5, with D hard to call. V dropped 4 bases and J dropped 5 bases, with 8 bases sitting between them. Germline CDR1 is LNHDA and CDR2 is SQIVND (reference sequence). This CDR3 has 12 amino acids. CDR3 nucleotides: TGTGCCAGTAGTAGTGGTTGGGAGACCCAGTACTTC. Encoded protein: CASSSGWETQYF. Full variable domain (outside the CDR3, taken from reference TRBV19 and TRBJ2-5): DGGITQSPKYLFRKEGQNVTLSCEQNLNHDAMYWYRQDPGQGLRLIYYSQIVNDFQKGDIAEGYSVSREKKESFPLTVTSAQKNPTAFYLCASSSGWETQYFGPGTRLLVL.

The CDR3 DNA sequence: TGCGCCAGCAGACGGGACGCTGGGGGGTCCGGGGAGCTGTTTTTT. Translation gives CASRRDAGGSGELFF. The chain joins TRBV4-3 to TRBJ2-2; weak D call: TRBD2 (6 bases). The V gene lost 6 bases and the J gene lost 6 bases, with 17 bases spanning the gap. From germline, CDR1 is LGHNA and CDR2 YSLEER. The CDR3 is 15 residues long.

The chain carries TRBV7-9 and TRBJ2-5, with D perhaps matching TRBD1 (6 bases). The CDR3 is made up of 14 amino acids. Germline CDR1 and CDR2: SEHNR and FQNEAQ (reference sequence). V was trimmed by 5 bases and J by 5 bases, leaving 15 bases between them. The CDR3 region is CASSPRTVTETQYF. The CDR3 nucleotides read TGTGCCAGCAGCCCCCGGACAGTGACGGAGACCCAGTACTTC.

J is TRBJ2-3 and V is TRBV7-9, with TRBD2 matching 9 bases. The CDR3 has 14 amino acids. Germline CDR1 SEHNR, CDR2 FQNEAQ (reference sequence). With V trimmed by 5 bases and J by 5 bases, 5 bases remained unmatched. CDR3 sequence: CASSLGLAQDTQYF. As DNA, the CDR3 is TGTGCCAGCAGCCTCGGACTAGCGCAAGATACGCAGTATTTT.

The chain links TRBV6-5 to TRBJ2-5; TRBD2 might be the D (6 bases). The germline V gene has CDR1 MNHEY and CDR2 SVGAGI. The CDR3 has 13 amino acids. V shed 6 bases and J shed 5 bases, with 13 bases lying between them. The CDR3 protein is CASRNPGRETQYF. Written as DNA, the CDR3 is TGTGCCAGCAGGAACCCAGGGAGGGAGACCCAGTACTTC.

The rearrangement links TRBV19 to TRBJ2-4, with D maybe TRBD2 (6 bases). Germline CDR1 LNHDA, CDR2 SQIVND (reference sequence). The length of the CDR3 is 16 residues. Trimming shortened V by 3 bases and J by 0 bases, and 12 bases separated the two germline ends. The CDR3, as DNA: TGTGCCAGTAGTATTGGACTAACAATAGCCAAAAACATTCAGTACTTC. Translating it yields CASSIGLTIAKNIQYF.

The chain joins TRBV11-2 to TRBJ2-1; TRBD2 aligns across 7 bases. The CDR3 spans 16 residues. Germline V gene sequence: CDR1 SGHAT, CDR2 FQNNGV. Trimming at V came to 1 base and at J to 4 bases, leaving 7 bases not matched to a gene. The CDR3 reads CASSLGGLAAYNEQFF. The CDR3 bases are TGTGCCAGCAGCTTAGGAGGGCTAGCGGCATACAATGAGCAGTTCTTC.

The chain carries TRBV5-1 and TRBJ2-5, with 8 nucleotides matching TRBD2. Trimming removed 4 bases from V and 0 bases from J; junction bases left unmatched: 5. The CDR3 covers 15 residues. Germline V gene data show CDR1 as SGHRS and CDR2 as YFSETQ. The CDR3 region is CASSRDSGNQETQYF. The CDR3 nucleotides are TGCGCCAGCAGCAGGGATAGCGGGAACCAAGAGACCCAGTACTTC.

This sequence joins TRBV27 and TRBJ2-3, with unresolved D. The V gene's germline CDR1 is MNHEY and CDR2 SMNVEV (reference sequence). CDR3 length: 19 residues. With 1 base removed from V and 2 bases from J, the gap between germline ends came to 22 bases. The CDR3 DNA reads as TGTGCCAGCAGTTTATATGGTCCGTGGGCTCCTACAATCACAGATACGCAGTATTTT. This translates into CASSLYGPWAPTITDTQYF.

This clone has only a few counts. The chain combines TRBV15 with TRBJ2-5; 11 bases match TRBD1. After removal of 3 bases from V and 1 base from J, the junction contained 1 base not matched to a gene. Germline CDR1 LNHNV, CDR2 YYDKDF (reference sequence). The length of the CDR3 is 15 residues. CDR3 amino acids: CATSRGTGGQETQYF. Here the CDR3 DNA reads TGTGCCACCAGCAGGGGGACAGGGGGCCAAGAGACCCAGTACTTC.

V gene TRBV4-3 combines with J gene TRBJ2-1; 9 bases align to TRBD2. J gave up 8 bases and V 4 bases, and 3 bases lay outside the gene matches. This CDR3 contains 13 residues. Germline V lookup: CDR1 LGHNA, CDR2 YSLEER. The DNA of the CDR3 is TGCGCCAGCAGCCCCCGACTAGCGGATGAGCAGTTCTTC. It specifies CASSPRLADEQFF.

The chain couples TRBV28 to TRBJ1-1, with a tentative D call TRBD1 (6 bases). CDR1 is MDHEN, CDR2 SYDVKM, per germline. The V end was cut by 6 bases, the J end by 8 bases, with 13 bases between. The CDR3 covers 12 residues. The CDR3, as DNA: TGTGCCAGCAGGCCCGACAGGAACGAAGCTTTCTTT. It codes for CASRPDRNEAFF.

This clone has more than one count but fewer than ten. The chain is built from TRBV15 and TRBJ1-2, with 7 bases that match TRBD1. In germline, CDR1 is LNHNV, CDR2 YYDKDF (reference sequence). The junction had 3 bases not matched to a gene; V was cut back by 3 bases and J by 5 bases. This CDR3 is built from 13 residues. The CDR3 protein is CATSRGTAYGYTF. The CDR3 DNA reads as TGTGCCACCAGCAGGGGGACAGCGTATGGCTACACCTTC. Based on the CDR3 plus reference TRBV15 and TRBJ1-2, the full variable domain is DAMVIQNPRYQVTQFGKPVTLSCSQTLNHNVMYWYQQKSSQAPKLLFHYYDKDFNNEADTPDNFQSRRPNTSFCFLDIRSPGLGDTAMYLCATSRGTAYGYTFGSGTRLTVV.

The chain recombines TRBV6-5 with TRBJ1-1; D possibly corresponds to TRBD1 (6 bases). This CDR3 comprises 15 residues. Germline CDR1 MNHEY, CDR2 SVGAGI. The V end was cut by 6 bases, the J end by 1 base, with 15 bases between. The DNA for the CDR3 is TGTGCCAGCAGGGGACTGACAGGCCCGAACACTGAAGCTTTCTTT. Translation: CASRGLTGPNTEAFF.

The chain is built from TRBV28 and TRBJ2-7; D call uncertain. Germline CDR1 is MDHEN and CDR2 is SYDVKM. The CDR3 has 15 residues. The ends were cut back, 3 bases at V and 1 base at J, with 13 bases in the middle. The CDR3 coding sequence is TGTGCCAGCAGTTTTATTAGCCCTTATTCCTACGAGCAGTACTTC. Amino acid sequence: CASSFISPYSYEQYF.